Shown below are 5 T cell receptor beta chains from a single sample sequenced in a study of identical twins. TCRdb re-analysed the 5' RACE reads in MiXCR, keeping a single row per CDR3 protein. The table shows 1.5 million to 2 million distinct CDR3 sequences, with around 33% occurring only once. The sample taken for sequencing was cord blood. Source of these receptors: a newborn girl in good health.

About this clonotype: A much bigger clone sits one base away, suggesting this may be a read error. This chain links TRBV3-1 with TRBJ1-5; no firm D call. Trimming pared 0 bases from V and 0 bases from J, leaving 3 bases between. CDR1 and CDR2 (germline): LGHDT, YNNKEL (reference sequence). The CDR3 extends over 14 amino acids. The CDR3 loop reads CASSQDHSNQPQHF. CDR3 in DNA: TGTGCCAGCAGCCAAGATCATAGCAATCAGCCCCAGCATTTT.

This chain joins TRBV6-1 and TRBJ1-5; 7 nucleotides match TRBD1. CDR1 is MNHNS, CDR2 SASEGT, per germline. The length of the CDR3 is 16 residues. J gave up 4 bases and V 5 bases, and 11 bases lay outside the gene matches. For the CDR3, the DNA is TGTGCCAGCAGTAAGTATGGGACAGCCGTAAATCAGCCCCAGCATTTT. It yields the protein CASSKYGTAVNQPQHF.

The J gene is TRBJ2-1, the V gene TRBV9, with D possibly being TRBD1 or TRBD2 (5 bases each). The end of the DNA aligns better with TRBJ2-7, so the J call may be wrong. CDR1 is SGDLS and CDR2 is YYNGEE in the germline V gene. This CDR3 is 15 amino acids long. CDR3 DNA sequence: TGTGCCAGCACCAGGGACGGTCGCTCCTACAATGAGCAGTACTTC. It yields the protein CASTRDGRSYNEQYF.

The V gene is TRBV29-1, the J gene TRBJ2-7, with 8 bases fitting TRBD2. This CDR3 is 13 amino acids long. The V gene's germline CDR1 is SQVTM and CDR2 ANQGSEA. The CDR3 nucleotides read TGCAGAGCCGAGCGGGGGCGGACCTACGAGCAGTACTTC. This gives the protein CRAERGRTYEQYF.

The V and J genes are TRBV20-1 and TRBJ2-7; 11 nucleotides agree with TRBD2. Germline CDR1 is DFQATT and CDR2 is SNEGSKA (reference sequence). V shed 2 bases and J 7 bases; nucleotides not matched to a gene: 10. The CDR3 loop spans 15 amino acids. Here the CDR3 DNA reads TGCAGTGCTAGACCCGGGACTAGCGGTTTCAATGAGCAGTACTTC. Protein: CSARPGTSGFNEQYF.